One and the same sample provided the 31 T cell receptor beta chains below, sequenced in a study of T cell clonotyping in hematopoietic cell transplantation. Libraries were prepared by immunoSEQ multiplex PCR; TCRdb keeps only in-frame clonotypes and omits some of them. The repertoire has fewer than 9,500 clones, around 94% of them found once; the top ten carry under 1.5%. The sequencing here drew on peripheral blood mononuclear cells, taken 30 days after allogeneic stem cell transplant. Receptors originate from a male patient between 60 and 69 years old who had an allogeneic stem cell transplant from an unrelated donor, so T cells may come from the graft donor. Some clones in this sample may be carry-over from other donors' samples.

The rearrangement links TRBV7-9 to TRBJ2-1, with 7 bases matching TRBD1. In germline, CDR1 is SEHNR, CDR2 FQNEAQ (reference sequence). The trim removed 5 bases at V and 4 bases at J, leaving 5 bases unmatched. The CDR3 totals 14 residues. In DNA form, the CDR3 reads TGTGCCAGCAGCGAGGGACAGATGTACAATGAGCAGTTCTTC. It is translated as CASSEGQMYNEQFF.

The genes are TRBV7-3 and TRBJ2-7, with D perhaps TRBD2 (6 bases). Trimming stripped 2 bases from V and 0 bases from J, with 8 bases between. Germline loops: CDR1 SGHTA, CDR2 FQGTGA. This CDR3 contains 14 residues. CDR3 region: CASSLVGGSYEQYF. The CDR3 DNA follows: TGTGCCAGCAGCTTAGTGGGGGGCTCCTACGAGCAGTACTTC.

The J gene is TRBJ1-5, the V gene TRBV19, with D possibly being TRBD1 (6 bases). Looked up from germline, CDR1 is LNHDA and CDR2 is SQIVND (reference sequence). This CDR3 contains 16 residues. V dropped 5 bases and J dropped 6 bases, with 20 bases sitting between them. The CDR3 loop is CASSSGGGGRAQPQHF. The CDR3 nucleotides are TGTGCCAGTAGTTCCGGAGGAGGGGGGCGGGCTCAGCCCCAGCATTTT.

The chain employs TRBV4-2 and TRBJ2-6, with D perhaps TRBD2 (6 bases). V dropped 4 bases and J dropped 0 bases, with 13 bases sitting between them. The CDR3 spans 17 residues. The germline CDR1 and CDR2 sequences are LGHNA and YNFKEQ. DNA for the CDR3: TGTGCCAGCAGCCTCAGCGGGTCCAGCTCTGGGGCCAACGTCCTGACTTTC. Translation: CASSLSGSSSGANVLTF.

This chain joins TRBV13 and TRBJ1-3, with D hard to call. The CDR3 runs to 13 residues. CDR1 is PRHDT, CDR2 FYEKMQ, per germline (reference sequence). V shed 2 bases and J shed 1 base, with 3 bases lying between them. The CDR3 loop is CASSLFSGNTIYF. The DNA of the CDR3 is TGTGCCAGCAGCTTATTTTCTGGAAACACCATATATTTT.

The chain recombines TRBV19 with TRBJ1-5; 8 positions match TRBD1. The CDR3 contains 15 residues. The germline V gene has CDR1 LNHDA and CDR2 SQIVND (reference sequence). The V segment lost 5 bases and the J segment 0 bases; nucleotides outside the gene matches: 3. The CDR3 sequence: CASSSGGYSNQPQHF. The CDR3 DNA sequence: TGTGCCAGTAGTTCAGGGGGCTATAGCAATCAGCCCCAGCATTTT.

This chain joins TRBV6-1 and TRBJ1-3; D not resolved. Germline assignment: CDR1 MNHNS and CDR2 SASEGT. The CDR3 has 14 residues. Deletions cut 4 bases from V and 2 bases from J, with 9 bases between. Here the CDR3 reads CASSGSRTGNTIYF. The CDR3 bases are TGTGCCAGCAGTGGATCCCGGACTGGAAACACCATATATTTT.

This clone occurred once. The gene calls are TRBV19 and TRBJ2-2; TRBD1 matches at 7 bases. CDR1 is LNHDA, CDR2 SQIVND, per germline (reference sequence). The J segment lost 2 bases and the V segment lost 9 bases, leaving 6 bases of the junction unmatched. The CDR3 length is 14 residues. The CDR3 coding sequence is TGTGCCAGCAGACAGGGTTTCAACACCGGGGAGCTGTTTTTT. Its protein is CASRQGFNTGELFF.

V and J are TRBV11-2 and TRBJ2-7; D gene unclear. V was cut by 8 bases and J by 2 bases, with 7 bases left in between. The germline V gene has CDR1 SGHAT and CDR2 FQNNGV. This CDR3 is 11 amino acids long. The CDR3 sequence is CASGVAYEQYF. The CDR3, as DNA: TGTGCCAGCGGGGTAGCCTACGAGCAGTACTTC.

The CDR3: CASYTSGSSGAFF. In DNA, the CDR3 is TGTGCCAGTTATACATCAGGGTCTTCGGGAGCTTTCTTT. The V and J genes are TRBV28 and TRBJ1-1; a possible D gene is TRBD1 (5 bases). The V end was cut by 9 bases, the J end by 10 bases, with 21 bases between. This CDR3 has 13 amino acids. Germline CDR1 is MDHEN and CDR2 is SYDVKM.

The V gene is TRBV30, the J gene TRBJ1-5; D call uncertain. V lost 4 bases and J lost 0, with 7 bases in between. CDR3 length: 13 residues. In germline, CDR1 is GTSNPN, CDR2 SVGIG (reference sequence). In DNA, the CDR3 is TGTGCCTGGACAAGGTTTAGCAATCAGCCCCAGCATTTT. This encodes CAWTRFSNQPQHF.

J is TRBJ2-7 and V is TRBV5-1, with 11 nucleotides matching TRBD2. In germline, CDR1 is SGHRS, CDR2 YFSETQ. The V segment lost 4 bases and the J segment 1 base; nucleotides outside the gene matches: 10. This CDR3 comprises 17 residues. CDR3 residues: CASSRSNTSGSSYEQYF. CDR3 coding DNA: TGCGCCAGCAGCCGTAGCAACACTAGCGGGAGTTCCTACGAGCAGTACTTC.

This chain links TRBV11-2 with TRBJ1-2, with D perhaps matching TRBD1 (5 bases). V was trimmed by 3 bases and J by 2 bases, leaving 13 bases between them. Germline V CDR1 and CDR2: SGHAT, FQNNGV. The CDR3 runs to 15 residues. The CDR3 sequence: CASSFGGETNYGYTF. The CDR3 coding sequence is TGTGCCAGCAGCTTTGGAGGGGAGACAAACTATGGCTACACCTTC.

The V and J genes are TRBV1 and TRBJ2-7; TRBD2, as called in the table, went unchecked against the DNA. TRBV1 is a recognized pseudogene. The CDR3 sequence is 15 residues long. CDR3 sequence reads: CTSSPLAGGRYEQYF. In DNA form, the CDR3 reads TGCACCAGCAGCCCCTTAGCGGGGGGGAGGTACGAGCAGTACTTC.

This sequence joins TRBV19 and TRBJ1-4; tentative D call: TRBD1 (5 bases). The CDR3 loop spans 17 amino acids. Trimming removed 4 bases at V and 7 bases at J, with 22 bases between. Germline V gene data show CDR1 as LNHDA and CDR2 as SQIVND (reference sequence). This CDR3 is CASSKPYRWGRGEKLFF. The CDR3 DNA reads TGTGCCAGTAGTAAACCCTACAGGTGGGGCCGGGGTGAAAAACTGTTTTTT.

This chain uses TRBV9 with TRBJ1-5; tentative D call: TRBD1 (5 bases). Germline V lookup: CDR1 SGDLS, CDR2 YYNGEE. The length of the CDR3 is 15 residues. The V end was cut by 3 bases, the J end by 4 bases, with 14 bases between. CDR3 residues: CASSAEGVPNQPQHF. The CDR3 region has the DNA TGTGCCAGCAGCGCGGAAGGGGTTCCAAATCAGCCCCAGCATTTT.

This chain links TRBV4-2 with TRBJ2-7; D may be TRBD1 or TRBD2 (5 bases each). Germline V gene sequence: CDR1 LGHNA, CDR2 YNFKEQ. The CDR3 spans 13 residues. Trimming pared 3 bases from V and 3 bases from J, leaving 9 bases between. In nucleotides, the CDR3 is TGTGCCAGCAGCCATGGGGGTTACTACGAGCAGTACTTC. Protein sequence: CASSHGGYYEQYF.

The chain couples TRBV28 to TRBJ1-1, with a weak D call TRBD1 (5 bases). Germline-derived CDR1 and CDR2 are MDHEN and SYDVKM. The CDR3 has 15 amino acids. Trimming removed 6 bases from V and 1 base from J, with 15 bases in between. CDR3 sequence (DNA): TGTGCCAGCAGAGGAGGGGACGGAAAGAACACTGAAGCTTTCTTT. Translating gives CASRGGDGKNTEAFF.

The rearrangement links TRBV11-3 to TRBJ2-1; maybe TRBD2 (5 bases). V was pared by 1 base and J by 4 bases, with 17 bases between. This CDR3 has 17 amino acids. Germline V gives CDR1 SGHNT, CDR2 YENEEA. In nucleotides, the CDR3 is TGTGCCAGCAGCTTAGCCGACCTTTTAGGCGGGTACAATGAGCAGTTCTTC. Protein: CASSLADLLGGYNEQFF.

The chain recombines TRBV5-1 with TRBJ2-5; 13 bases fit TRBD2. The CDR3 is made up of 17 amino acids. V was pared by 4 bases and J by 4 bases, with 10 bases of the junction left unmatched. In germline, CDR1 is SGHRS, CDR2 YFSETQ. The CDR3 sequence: CASSLGLAGVVAETQYF. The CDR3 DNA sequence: TGCGCCAGCAGCCTCGGACTAGCGGGAGTGGTCGCAGAGACCCAGTACTTC.

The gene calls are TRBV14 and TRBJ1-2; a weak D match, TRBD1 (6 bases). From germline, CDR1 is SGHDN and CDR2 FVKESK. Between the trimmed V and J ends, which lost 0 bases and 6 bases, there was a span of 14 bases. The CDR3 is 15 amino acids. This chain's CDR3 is CASSQDLTGPNGYTF. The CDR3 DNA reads TGTGCCAGCAGCCAAGATCTTACAGGGCCTAATGGCTACACCTTC.

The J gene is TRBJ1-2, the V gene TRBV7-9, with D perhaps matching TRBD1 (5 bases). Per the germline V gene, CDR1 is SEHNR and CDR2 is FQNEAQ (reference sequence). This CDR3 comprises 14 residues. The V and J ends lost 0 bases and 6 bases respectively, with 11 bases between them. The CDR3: CASSLARAGNGYTF. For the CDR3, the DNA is TGTGCCAGCAGCTTAGCCCGAGCAGGGAATGGCTACACCTTC.

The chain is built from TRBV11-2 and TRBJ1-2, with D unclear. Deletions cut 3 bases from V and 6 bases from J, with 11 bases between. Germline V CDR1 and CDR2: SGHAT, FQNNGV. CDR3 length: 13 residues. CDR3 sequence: CASSFSGMNGYTF. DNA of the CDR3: TGTGCCAGCAGCTTTTCGGGGATGAATGGCTACACCTTC.

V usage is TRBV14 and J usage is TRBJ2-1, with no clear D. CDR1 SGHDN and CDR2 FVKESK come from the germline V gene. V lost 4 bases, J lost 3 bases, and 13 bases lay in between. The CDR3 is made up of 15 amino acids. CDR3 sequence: CASSLPASFYNEQFF. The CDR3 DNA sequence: TGTGCCAGCAGCCTCCCGGCTAGTTTCTACAATGAGCAGTTCTTC.

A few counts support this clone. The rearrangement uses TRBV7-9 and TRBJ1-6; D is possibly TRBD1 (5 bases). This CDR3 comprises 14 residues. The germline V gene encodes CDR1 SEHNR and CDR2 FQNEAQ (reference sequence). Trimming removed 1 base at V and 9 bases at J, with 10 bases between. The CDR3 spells CASSLESGASPLHF. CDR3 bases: TGTGCCAGCAGCTTAGAAAGCGGGGCTTCACCCCTCCACTTT.

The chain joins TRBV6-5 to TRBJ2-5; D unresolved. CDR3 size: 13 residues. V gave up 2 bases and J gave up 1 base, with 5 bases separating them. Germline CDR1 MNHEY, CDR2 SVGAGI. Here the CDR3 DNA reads TGTGCCAGCAGTTACGGCTTCCAAGAGACCCAGTACTTC. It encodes CASSYGFQETQYF.

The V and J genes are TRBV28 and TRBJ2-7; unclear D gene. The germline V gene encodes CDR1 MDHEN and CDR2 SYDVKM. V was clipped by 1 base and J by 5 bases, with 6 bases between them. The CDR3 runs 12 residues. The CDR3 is CASSLLGHEQYF. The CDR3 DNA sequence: TGTGCCAGCAGTTTATTGGGCCACGAGCAGTACTTC.

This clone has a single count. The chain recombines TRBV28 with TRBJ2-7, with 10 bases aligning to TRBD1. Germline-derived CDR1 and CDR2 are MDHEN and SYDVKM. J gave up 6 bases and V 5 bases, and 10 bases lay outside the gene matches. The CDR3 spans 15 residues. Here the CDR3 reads CASSRPGQGNPEQYF. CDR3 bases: TGTGCCAGCAGTCGACCGGGACAGGGGAATCCCGAGCAGTACTTC.

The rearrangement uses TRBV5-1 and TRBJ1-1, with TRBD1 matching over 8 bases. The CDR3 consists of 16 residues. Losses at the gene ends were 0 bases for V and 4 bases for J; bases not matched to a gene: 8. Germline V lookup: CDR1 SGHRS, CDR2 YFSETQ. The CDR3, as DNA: TGCGCCAGCAGCTTGGGCCCCCAGGGGGCGGGCACTGAAGCTTTCTTT. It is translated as CASSLGPQGAGTEAFF.

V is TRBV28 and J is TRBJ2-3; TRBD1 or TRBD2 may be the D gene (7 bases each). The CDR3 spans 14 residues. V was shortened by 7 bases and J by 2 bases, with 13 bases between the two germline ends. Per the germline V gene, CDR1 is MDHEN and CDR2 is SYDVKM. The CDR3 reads CASTSGGATDTQYF. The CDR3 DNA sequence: TGTGCCAGCACCTCAGGGGGGGCCACAGATACGCAGTATTTT.

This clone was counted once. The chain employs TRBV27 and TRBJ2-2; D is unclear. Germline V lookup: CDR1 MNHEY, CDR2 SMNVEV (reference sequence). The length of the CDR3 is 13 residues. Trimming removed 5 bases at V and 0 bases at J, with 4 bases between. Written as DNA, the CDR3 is TGTGCCAGCAGTCGAGCGAACACCGGGGAGCTGTTTTTT. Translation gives CASSRANTGELFF.